This T cell receptor (beta chain) is drawn from a study of T cells in women clearing cervical HPV infection. Study-level information: Blood came at first lesion visit for cases, post-clearance for controls. Study-wide results and caveats: A classifier using richness and V gene abundances reached an AUC of under 0.9.

Prevalent HPV16 infections were excluded; only incident single HPV16 infections included. Remarks on this clone: The antigen is not known. The read halts 3 residues ahead of the CDR3 end, with the missing end drawn from the germline J gene.

The germline V gene encodes CDR1 GTSNPN and CDR2 SVGIG (reference sequence). This CDR3 is 14 amino acids long. V shed 5 bases and J shed 2 bases, with 10 bases lying between them. Using immunoSEQ multiplex PCR, the repertoire was profiled, and TCRdb retains in-frame clones only, with some absent. The sample table includes 49,000 or so clones. This clonotype was sampled from a woman between 18 and 75 years old with a cervical HPV16 infection that either progressed to CIN3+ or cleared (not recorded which). Sequenced input: blood buffy coat. V is TRBV30 and J is TRBJ2-6; D is possibly TRBD1 (5 bases). The CDR3 bases that were read are TGTGCCTGGGGGCAGGGTGCTGGGGCCAACGTC. Its protein is CAWGQGAGANV. The entire CDR3 reads CAWGQGAGANVLTF.